What follows is one T cell receptor beta chain and its context. Its antigen remains unidentified. The limits of the CDR3 on the DNA are not certain, so only TCRdb's listed CDR3 is given. The sample originates from a study of radiotherapy plus CTLA-4 blockade in lung cancer. On the study more broadly: Around 19% of patients responded objectively, and roughly 30% achieved disease control.

TCRdb's copy holds only in-frame clones and misses some; the assay was immunoSEQ multiplex PCR. The sample shows roughly 13,000 clones, around 87% of them seen only once. Germline CDR1 is SGHTA and CDR2 is FQGNSA. The CDR3 numbers 14 amino acids, ends counted. Ipilimumab-mediated CTLA-4 blockade plus focal radiation was given to patients having chemo-refractory metastatic non-small-cell lung cancer. Findings of the study overall: Strongest reported response predictors: early blood clone changes and post-radiation interferon-beta. Clones of tumor-derived TCRs expanded in blood after radiotherapy plus ipilimumab.

Material: peripheral blood, obtained from a patient treated with radiotherapy plus ipilimumab. The TCR sequence derives from a human donor with non-small cell lung cancer that progressed on radiotherapy plus ipilimumab. Some clones in this sample may be carry-over from other donors' samples. The chain has TRBV7-2 and TRBJ2-7; TRBD2, the table's D call, lacks a check against the DNA. Here the CDR3 reads CASSTRAGVGTGNF.